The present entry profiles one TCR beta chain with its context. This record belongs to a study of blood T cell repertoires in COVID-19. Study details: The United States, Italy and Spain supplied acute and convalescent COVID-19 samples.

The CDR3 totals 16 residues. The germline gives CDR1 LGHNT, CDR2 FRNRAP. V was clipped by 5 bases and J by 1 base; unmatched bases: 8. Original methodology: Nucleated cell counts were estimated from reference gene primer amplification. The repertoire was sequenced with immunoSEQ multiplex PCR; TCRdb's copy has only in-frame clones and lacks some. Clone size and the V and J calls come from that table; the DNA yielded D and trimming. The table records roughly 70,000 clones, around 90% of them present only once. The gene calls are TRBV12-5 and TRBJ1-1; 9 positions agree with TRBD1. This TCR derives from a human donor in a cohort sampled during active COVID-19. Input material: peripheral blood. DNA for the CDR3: TGTGCTAGTGGTCCACCGGGACAGGGTAGGAACACTGAAGCTTTCTTT. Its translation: CASGPPGQGRNTEAFF. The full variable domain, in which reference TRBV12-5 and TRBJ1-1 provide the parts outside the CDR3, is DARVTQTPRHKVTEMGQEVTMRCQPILGHNTVFWYRQTMMQGLELLAYFRNRAPLDDSGMPKDRFSAEMPDATLATLKIQPSEPRDSAVYFCASGPPGQGRNTEAFFGQGTRLTVV.